These 9 T cell receptor beta chains were all obtained from the same sample, sequenced in a study of Graves' ophthalmopathy and Graves' hyperthyroidism. RNA served as the template for amplifying TCR beta CDR3 regions. A first-round RT-PCR used HTBI primers, followed by a second-round multiplex PCR. Using its own MiXCR run on the multiplex PCR reads, TCRdb lists one record per CDR3 protein. The sample includes hundreds of thousands of distinct CDR3 sequences, roughly 20% of them seen just once. The sample was peripheral blood. All receptors come from a young woman with stable Graves' hyperthyroidism. Some clones in this sample may be carry-over from other donors' samples.

This clonotype was observed at least ten times. This sequence joins TRBV30 and TRBJ1-2; D is perhaps TRBD1 (5 bases). The CDR3 sequence is 13 residues long. Trimming removed 2 bases from V and 8 bases from J, with 15 bases in between. The V gene's germline CDR1 is GTSNPN and CDR2 SVGIG (reference sequence). CDR3 DNA sequence: TGTGCCTGGAGTAGGAGGTGGGGCTGGGGCTACACCTTC. This sequence encodes CAWSRRWGWGYTF.

This clonotype was seen ten or more times. The chain employs TRBV10-3 and TRBJ1-2, with D possibly TRBD1 on 5 matching bases. V dropped 3 bases and J dropped 2 bases, with 7 bases sitting between them. CDR1 is ENHRY, CDR2 SYGVKD, per germline. This CDR3 spans 13 amino acids. DNA of the CDR3: TGTGCCATCAGTGAACAGGAGAACTATGGCTACACCTTC. This translates into CAISEQENYGYTF.

This clonotype was observed many times. The junction departs from germline at one end; a sequencing error may be responsible. This chain joins TRBV6-1 and TRBJ1-2, with TRBD1 as a possible D gene (6 bases). CDR3 size: 13 residues. Germline values: CDR1 MNHNS, CDR2 SASEGT. CDR3 in amino acids: CASLMGMTGGCTF. CDR3 nucleotide sequence: TGTGCCAGCCTTATGGGGATGACAGGTGGCTGCACCTTC.

This clonotype was observed many times. V usage is TRBV6-2 or TRBV6-3 and J usage is TRBJ2-7, with D possibly matching TRBD1 (5 bases). This CDR3 spans 15 amino acids. Trimming left V 7 bases short and J 6 bases short, with 22 bases between. Looked up from germline, CDR1 is MNHEY and CDR2 is SVGEGT. CDR3 sequence: CASKRKQDSAAEQYF. CDR3 DNA sequence: TGTGCCAGCAAACGCAAACAGGATTCAGCTGCCGAGCAGTACTTC.

This clonotype was seen ten or more times. V usage is TRBV20-1 and J usage is TRBJ2-5; D gene ambiguous. CDR1 and CDR2 (germline): DFQATT, SNEGSKA (reference sequence). The CDR3 totals 12 residues. V gave up 3 bases and J gave up 6 bases, with 11 bases separating them. The CDR3 is CSASDLGKTQYF. CDR3 nucleotides: TGCAGTGCTAGCGACCTGGGAAAGACCCAGTACTTC.

This clonotype was detected a few times. With a much larger clone just one base away, this may be a read error. V usage is TRBV20-1 and J usage is TRBJ1-1, with TRBD1 as a possible D gene (5 bases). CDR3 length equals 14 residues. Germline CDR1 and CDR2: DFQATT and SNEGSKA (reference sequence). CDR3 protein: CSAADGTANTEDFF. Written as DNA, the CDR3 is TGCAGTGCTGCAGATGGGACGGCGAACACTGAAGATTTCTTT.

Turning to this clonotype: One base away lies a much larger clone, so this may be a sequencing read error. The chain employs TRBV3-1 and TRBJ1-2, with 7 bases identical to TRBD1. Losses at the gene ends were 5 bases for V and 5 bases for J; bases not matched to a gene: 2. Germline CDR1 and CDR2: LGHDT and YNNKEL (reference sequence). The CDR3 is made up of 12 amino acids. The CDR3 DNA is TGTGCCAGCAGCATACAGGGGTATGGCTACACCTTC. It translates to CASSIQGYGYTF.

This clonotype has a handful of counts. CDR3 in DNA: TGTGCCAGCTCACCAGGAAGGGAAAAGTACGAGCAGTACTTC. This encodes CASSPGREKYEQYF. The chain joins TRBV18 to TRBJ2-7; D unresolved. CDR3 length equals 14 residues. Trimming left V 2 bases short and J 4 bases short, with 12 bases between. The germline gives CDR1 KGHSH, CDR2 LQKENI.

This clonotype was counted many times. The chain links TRBV12-3 or TRBV12-4 to TRBJ1-1; D unclear. Trimming shortened V by 6 bases and J by 1 base, and 9 bases separated the two germline ends. The length of the CDR3 is 13 residues. CDR3 coding DNA: TGTGCCAGCAGGATGCCGCCGAACACTGAAGCTTTCTTT. Encoded protein: CASRMPPNTEAFF.